This T cell receptor (beta chain) was recorded in a study of CD8 T cells in ankylosing spondylitis. Study conclusions and caveats: The study identified a TCR beta motif of fewer than 10 highly homologous variants that appeared characteristic of ankylosing spondylitis blood. Matched ankylosing spondylitis synovial fluid reportedly contained a significantly enriched population of disease-linked clones.

Via MiXCR, TCRdb re-called the 5' RACE reads, giving one row per CDR3 protein. The sample includes over 450,000 distinct CDR3 sequences, more than 9.5% of them seen just once. This clonotype showed up just a few times. The antigen is unknown. V lost 3 bases and J lost 6, with 17 bases in between. The length of the CDR3 is 16 residues. Germline CDR1 and CDR2: MGHDK and SYGVNS. The genes are TRBV25-1 and TRBJ1-4; D ambiguous. The specimen was blood, either unsorted or a sorted T cell fraction (not recorded which). This sequence was found in a male donor with ankylosing spondylitis. The DNA for the CDR3 is TGTGCCAGCAGTGACACACTTCAGTCAAGTCATGAAAAACTGTTTTTT. This translates into CASSDTLQSSHEKLFF.